This TCR beta chain stems from a study of OX40 agonist ivuxolimab in advanced cancers. Background on the whole study: The costimulatory receptor OX40 (CD134) was targeted by ivuxolimab, a fully human IgG2 agonistic monoclonal antibody. Peripheral TCRbeta sequencing was intended to test whether TCR sequence diversity was altered and clonal T-cell expansion was caused by ivuxolimab. Among the roughly 50 dose-escalation patients, around 20 had hepatocellular carcinoma, approximately 15 melanoma, 9 renal cell carcinoma and 9 head and neck cancer. The paper describes the monotherapy dose-escalation part (N of about 50 patients) of the phase I trial of ivuxolimab. Intravenous ivuxolimab was administered to patients every 2 weeks at six dose levels: 0.01, 0.1, 0.3, 1.5, 3 and 10 mg/kg. In the dose-escalation cohort, more than 75% of patients were male, and the mean age was approximately 60 years, with a range of about 23 to 90. Partial responses were achieved by three dose-escalation patients, of whom one had hepatocellular carcinoma and two had cutaneous melanoma. Prior anti-PD-1, anti-PD-L1 or anti-CTLA-4 therapy was permitted, and checkpoint inhibitors had been received by about 44% of dose-escalation patients. Study-level results and caveats: After ivuxolimab, more expanded clones were found on average in CD8+ T cells than in CD4+ T cells. The antigen specificity of the peripheral T cells that underwent clonal expansion was not determined. In the 0.1-3.0 mg/kg groups, partial responders were among the patients with the lowest normalized peripheral clonal expansion, particularly in CD8+ T cells. At doses of 0.1 to 3.0 mg/kg, clonal expansion of both CD4+ and CD8+ T cells in blood was seen between baseline and week 6. Low levels of normalized T-cell clonal expansion were also seen in some patients who did not respond.

The trial excluded patients who had a history of autoimmune disease or who were on systemic immunosuppression. Peripheral blood for TCR sequencing was collected from all dose cohorts at baseline, on cycle 4 day 1, and on cycle 7 day 1. Samples were obtained from an open-label, multicenter, first-in-human phase I dose-escalation trial of ivuxolimab. Adults with locally advanced or metastatic melanoma, renal cell, hepatocellular, or head and neck squamous cell carcinoma were enrolled in the trial. Before TCR sequencing, CD4+ T cells and CD8+ T cells were sorted from peripheral blood as separate populations. For sequencing of the TCRbeta CDR3 region, genomic DNA was extracted from the sorted cells. The immunoSEQ Assay was used to sequence the TCRbeta CDR3 regions. Sourced from immuneACCESS, this table was stored by TCRdb with only in-frame sequences that have V and J called. A share of the clones is absent; for the studies checked, an unresolved V gene accounts for under half, and the remainder has no known explanation. In this sample the table shows 69,000 or so clones, more than 75% of which occur a single time. The top ten constitute roughly 6% of the sample.

Details on this clone: Its antigen is still unknown. Nothing much larger sits one base from this clone, and base qualities are not available.

The germline V gene (reference sequence) yields MNHEY for CDR1 and SMNVEV for CDR2. There are 14 amino acids in the CDR3, from cysteine to phenylalanine inclusive. Here the CDR3 DNA is all that survives: 42 bases in frame from base 1. The sequence links TRBV27 to TRBJ2-5, with TRBD1 matching 7 junction bases. The J call may be in error: the DNA end matches TRBJ2-7 better. This specimen consisted of CD4+ or CD8+ T cells sorted from blood, obtained in a trial of the OX40 agonist ivuxolimab. The sequence was obtained from an adult with an advanced solid tumor such as melanoma, head and neck, liver or kidney cancer. The encoded CDR3 is CASSSRQGTYEQYF. The nucleotide sequence reads as follows: TGTGCCAGCAGTTCTAGACAGGGAACCTACGAGCAGTACTTC.